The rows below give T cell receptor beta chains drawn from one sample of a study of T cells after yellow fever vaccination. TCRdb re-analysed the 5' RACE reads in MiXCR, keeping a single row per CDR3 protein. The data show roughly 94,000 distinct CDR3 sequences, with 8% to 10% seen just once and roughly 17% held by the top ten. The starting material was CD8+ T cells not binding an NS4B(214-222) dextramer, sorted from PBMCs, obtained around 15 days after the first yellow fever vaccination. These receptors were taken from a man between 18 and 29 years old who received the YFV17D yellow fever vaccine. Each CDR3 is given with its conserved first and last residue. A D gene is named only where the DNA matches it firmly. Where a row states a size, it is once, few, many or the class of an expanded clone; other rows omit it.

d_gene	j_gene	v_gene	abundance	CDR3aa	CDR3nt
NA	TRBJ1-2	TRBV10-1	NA	CASSERGTVGDYGYTF	TGCGCCAGCAGTGAGAGGGGAACTGTAGGTGACTATGGCTACACCTTC
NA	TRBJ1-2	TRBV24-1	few	CATSGPLAGPYGYTF	TGTGCCACCAGTGGGCCATTGGCAGGACCCTATGGCTACACCTTC
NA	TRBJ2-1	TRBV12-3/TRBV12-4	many	CASGDINEQFF	TGTGCCAGCGGGGACATAAATGAGCAGTTCTTC
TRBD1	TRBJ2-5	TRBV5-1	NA	CASSPGTGPETQYF	TGCGCCAGCAGCCCCGGGACAGGGCCCGAGACCCAGTACTTC
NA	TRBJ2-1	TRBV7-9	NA	CASSLAGSEQFF	TGTGCCAGCAGCTTAGCGGGCAGTGAGCAGTTCTTC
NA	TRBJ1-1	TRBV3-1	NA	CASSQSGGKNTEAFF	TGTGCCAGCAGCCAATCCGGGGGTAAGAACACTGAAGCTTTCTTT
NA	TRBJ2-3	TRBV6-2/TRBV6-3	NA	CASRPTARGTDTQYF	TGTGCCAGCAGGCCCACAGCGAGGGGCACAGATACGCAGTATTTT
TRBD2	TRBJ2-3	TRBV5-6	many	CASSRLGAGGGTDTQYF	TGTGCCAGCAGCCGCCTCGGAGCGGGGGGTGGCACAGATACGCAGTATTTT
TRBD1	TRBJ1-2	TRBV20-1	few	CSARETSDREYGYTF	TGCAGTGCTAGAGAGACGTCCGACAGGGAATATGGCTACACCTTC
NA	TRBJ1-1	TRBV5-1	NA	CASSLIGPGTEAFF	TGCGCCAGCAGCTTGATAGGACCGGGCACTGAAGCTTTCTTT
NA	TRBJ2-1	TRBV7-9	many	CASSPRGLDEQFF	TGTGCCAGCAGCCCGAGGGGGTTGGATGAGCAGTTCTTC
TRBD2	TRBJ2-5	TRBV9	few	CASSFRLAGGSQETQYF	TGTGCCAGCAGCTTCAGACTAGCGGGGGGGTCGCAAGAGACCCAGTACTTC
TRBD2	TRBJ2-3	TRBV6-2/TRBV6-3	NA	CASSGTTYTDTQYF	TGTGCCAGCAGCGGGACTACGTACACAGATACGCAGTATTTT
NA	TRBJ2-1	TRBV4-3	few	CASRDSPSSYNEQFF	TGCGCCAGCAGGGACAGTCCGAGCTCCTACAATGAGCAGTTCTTC
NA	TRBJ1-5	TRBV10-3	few	CAIGGPGQPQHF	TGTGCCATCGGGGGGCCGGGACAGCCCCAGCATTTT
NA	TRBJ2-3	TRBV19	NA	CASSWGLFTDTQYF	TGTGCCAGTAGTTGGGGACTTTTCACAGATACGCAGTATTTT
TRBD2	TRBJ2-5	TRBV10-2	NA	CASGLADQETQYF	TGCGCCAGCGGACTAGCGGACCAAGAGACCCAGTACTTC
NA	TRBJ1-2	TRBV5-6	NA	CASSLGVSAGGYTF	TGTGCCAGCAGCTTAGGCGTCTCGGCAGGTGGCTACACCTTC
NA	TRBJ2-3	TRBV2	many	CASIKRGTDTQYF	TGTGCCAGCATCAAGCGGGGCACAGATACGCAGTATTTT
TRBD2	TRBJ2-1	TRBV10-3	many	CAVQSRTSGRSYNEQFF	TGTGCCGTCCAATCACGGACTAGCGGGCGTTCCTACAATGAGCAGTTCTTC
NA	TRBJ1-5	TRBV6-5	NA	CASSPGIGNQPQHF	TGTGCCAGCAGCCCGGGTATCGGCAATCAGCCCCAGCATTTT
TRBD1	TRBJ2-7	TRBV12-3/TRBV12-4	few	CASSFPRQGFHEQYF	TGTGCCAGCAGTTTTCCGAGACAGGGTTTCCACGAGCAGTACTTC
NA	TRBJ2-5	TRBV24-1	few	CATSVRQQGRETQYF	TGTGCCACCAGTGTTCGGCAGCAGGGGAGGGAGACCCAGTACTTC
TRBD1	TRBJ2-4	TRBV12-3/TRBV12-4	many	CASNSPRTGLNIQYF	TGTGCCAGCAACTCCCCTCGGACAGGGTTGAACATTCAGTACTTC
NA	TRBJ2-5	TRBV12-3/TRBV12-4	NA	CASSFGGEETQYF	TGTGCCAGCAGTTTCGGCGGTGAAGAGACCCAGTACTTC
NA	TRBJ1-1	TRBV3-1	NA	CASSLTLGTEAFF	TGTGCCAGCAGCCTGACCCTCGGGACTGAAGCTTTCTTT
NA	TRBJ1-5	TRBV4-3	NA	CASSQDSQEPQHF	TGCGCCAGCAGCCAAGATTCGCAGGAGCCCCAGCATTTT
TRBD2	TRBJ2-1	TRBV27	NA	CASSTWGTSGGDNEQFF	TGTGCCAGCAGTACCTGGGGGACTAGCGGGGGGGACAATGAGCAGTTCTTC
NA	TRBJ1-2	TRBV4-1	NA	CASSQVGGECYTF	TGCGCCAGCAGCCAAGTTGGCGGGGAATGCTACACCTTC
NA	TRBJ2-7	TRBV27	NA	CASSLKGGGGYEQYF	TGTGCCAGCAGTTTAAAGGGGGGCGGCGGCTACGAGCAGTACTTC
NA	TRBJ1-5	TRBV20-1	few	CSARARVMGRTNQPQHF	TGCAGTGCTAGAGCGCGGGTGATGGGCAGGACAAATCAGCCCCAGCATTTT
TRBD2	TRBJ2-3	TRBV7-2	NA	CASSSGGAVDTQYF	TGTGCCAGCAGCTCGGGGGGGGCAGTAGATACGCAGTATTTT
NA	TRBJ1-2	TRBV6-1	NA	CASSDLRDGDYGYTF	TGTGCCAGCAGTGATCTCCGGGACGGGGACTATGGCTACACCTTC
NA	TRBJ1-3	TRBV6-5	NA	CASWYGNSGNTIYF	TGTGCCAGCTGGTACGGGAACTCTGGAAACACCATATATTTT
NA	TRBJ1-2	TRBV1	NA	CTSTLGGLYGYTF	TGCACCAGCACCCTCGGGGGGCTCTATGGCTACACCTTC
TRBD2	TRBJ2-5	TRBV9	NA	CASSVASGGQETQYF	TGTGCCAGCAGCGTGGCTAGCGGGGGCCAAGAGACCCAGTACTTC
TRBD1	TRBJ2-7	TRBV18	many	CASSGDRELYEQYF	TGTGCCAGCTCAGGCGACAGGGAGCTCTACGAGCAGTACTTC
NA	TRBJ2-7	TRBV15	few	CATSRVGFPYEQYF	TGTGCCACCAGCAGAGTAGGATTCCCCTACGAGCAGTACTTC
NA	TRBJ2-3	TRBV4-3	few	CASSQDRDRYTDTQYF	TGCGCCAGCAGCCAAGATCGAGACCGGTACACAGATACGCAGTATTTT
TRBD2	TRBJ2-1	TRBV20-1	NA	CSALSGTSGGPSSYNEQFF	TGCAGTGCCCTCTCCGGGACTAGCGGGGGTCCGAGCTCCTACAATGAGCAGTTCTTC
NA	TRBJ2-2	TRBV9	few	CASSVTTGGTGELFF	TGTGCCAGCAGCGTAACGACCGGAGGGACCGGGGAGCTGTTTTTT
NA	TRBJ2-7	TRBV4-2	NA	CASSQERVIGEQYF	TGTGCCAGCAGCCAAGAAAGAGTCATCGGCGAGCAGTACTTC
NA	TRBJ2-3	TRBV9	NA	CASSVEGSGTDTQYF	TGTGCCAGCAGCGTAGAAGGGTCAGGAACAGATACGCAGTATTTT
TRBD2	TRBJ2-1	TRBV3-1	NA	CASSQGGGLKRNEQFF	TGTGCCAGCAGCCAAGGGGGAGGGTTGAAGAGAAATGAGCAGTTCTTC
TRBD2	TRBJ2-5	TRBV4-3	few	CASSQDLGLAFETQYF	TGCGCCAGCAGCCAAGATTTGGGACTAGCGTTTGAGACCCAGTACTTC
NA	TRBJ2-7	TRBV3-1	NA	CASCKLVTWTYEQYF	TGTGCCAGCTGCAAGCTGGTCACTTGGACCTACGAGCAGTACTTC
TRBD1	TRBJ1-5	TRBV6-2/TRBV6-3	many	CASRRDRGNQPQHF	TGTGCCAGTCGCCGGGACAGGGGTAATCAGCCCCAGCATTTT
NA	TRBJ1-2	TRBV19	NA	CASSMMGSDGYTF	TGTGCCAGTAGTATGATGGGCTCCGATGGCTACACCTTC
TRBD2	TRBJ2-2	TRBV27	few	CASSVSGGNTGELFF	TGTGCCAGCAGTGTTAGCGGGGGGAACACCGGGGAGCTGTTTTTT
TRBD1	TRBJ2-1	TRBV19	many	CASTGTGKQFF	TGTGCCAGTACCGGGACAGGGAAGCAGTTCTTC
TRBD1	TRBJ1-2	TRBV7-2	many	CASQGDGYGYTF	TGTGCCAGTCAGGGGGACGGCTATGGCTACACCTTC
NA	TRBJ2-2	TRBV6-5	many	CASSYSGVPGELFF	TGTGCCAGCAGTTACTCGGGGGTCCCCGGGGAGCTGTTTTTT
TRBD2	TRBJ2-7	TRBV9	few	CASSAVAGVRYEQYF	TGTGCCAGCAGCGCCGTAGCGGGCGTTCGTTACGAGCAGTACTTC
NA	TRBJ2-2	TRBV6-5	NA	CASSYSSSNTGELFF	TGTGCCAGCAGTTACAGCTCTTCGAACACCGGGGAGCTGTTTTTT
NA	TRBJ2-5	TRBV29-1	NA	CSARRKETQYF	TGCAGCGCCAGGAGGAAAGAGACCCAGTACTTC
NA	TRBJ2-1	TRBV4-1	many	CASSQGPFRANEQFF	TGCGCCAGCAGCCAAGGCCCCTTCAGAGCCAATGAGCAGTTCTTC
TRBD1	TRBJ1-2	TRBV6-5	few	CASSYSRTGYYGYTF	TGTGCCAGCAGTTACTCGAGGACAGGGTACTATGGCTACACCTTC
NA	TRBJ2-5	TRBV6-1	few	CASSEVLRSYQETQYF	TGTGCCAGCAGTGAAGTCTTGCGGTCGTACCAAGAGACCCAGTACTTC
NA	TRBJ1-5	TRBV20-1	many	CSAGTGTYSNQPQHF	TGCAGTGCTGGAACCGGGACATATAGCAATCAGCCCCAGCATTTT
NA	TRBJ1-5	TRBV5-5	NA	CASSLTVNYQPQHF	TGTGCCAGCAGCTTGACGGTGAATTATCAGCCCCAGCATTTT